One sample yielded the 5 T cell receptor beta chains listed below, sequenced in a study of human versus mouse CDR3 diversity and MHC coevolution (dated by TCRdb to the late 2010s). Library prep was done by the immunoSEQ multiplex PCR assay. TCRdb holds this immuneACCESS table with in-frame rearrangements only. Some clones are missing; in checked studies, unresolved V genes explain under half, and the rest has no known cause. Recorded for this sample are about 83,000 clones; about nine tenths of them occurred a single time. The ten largest clones capture about 0.14% of the sample. Material for sequencing was naive CD4+ T cells from blood. The cell subset or site label corresponds to: CD45RO-negative CD62L-positive naive CD4 T cells. All receptors derive from a person between 25 and 70 years old in good health.

The chain combines TRBV7-9 with TRBJ1-1, with a possible D match to TRBD1 (6 bases). The CDR3 length is 16 residues. Trimming took off 3 bases at V and 7 bases at J, with 21 bases between the two ends. CDR1 is SEHNR and CDR2 is FQNEAQ in the germline V gene (reference sequence). The CDR3 DNA follows: TGTGCCAGCAGCTTGGGGGCGGGGAGGGATACTGGTGAAGCTTTCTTT. This gives the protein CASSLGAGRDTGEAFF.

A remark on this clone: Other DNA sequences of this sample code for an identical CDR3. The chain joins TRBV30 to TRBJ1-5; D not resolved. Germline CDR1 GTSNPN, CDR2 SVGIG (reference sequence). V shed 3 bases and J shed 4 bases, with 7 bases lying between them. The CDR3 runs 12 residues. This CDR3 is CAWSEGNQPQHF. The CDR3 DNA reads TGTGCCTGGAGCGAGGGTAATCAGCCCCAGCATTTT.

V is TRBV11-2 and J is TRBJ2-7; D call uncertain. Germline V gene lookup returns CDR1 SGHAT and CDR2 FQNNGV. The CDR3 length is 14 residues. V lost 5 bases to trimming and J lost 2 bases, with 13 bases between them. The CDR3 here is CASSTHSIPYEQYF. In DNA form, the CDR3 reads TGTGCCAGCAGCACCCACAGCATCCCCTACGAGCAGTACTTC.

V usage is TRBV30 and J usage is TRBJ2-2, with unresolved D. The CDR3 totals 11 residues. Per the germline V gene, CDR1 is GTSNPN and CDR2 is SVGIG (reference sequence). V dropped 7 bases and J dropped 3 bases, with 6 bases sitting between them. In nucleotides, the CDR3 is TGTGCCTTCTTCGACACCGGGGAGCTGTTTTTT. Protein: CAFFDTGELFF.

The chain combines TRBV7-9 with TRBJ2-3; 11 nucleotides match TRBD2. V lost 5 bases and J lost 3; bases outside the gene matches: 4. CDR3 size: 15 residues. In germline, CDR1 is SEHNR, CDR2 FQNEAQ (reference sequence). In nucleotides, the CDR3 is TGTGCCAGCAGCCCTAGCGGGGGGAAGACAGATACGCAGTATTTT. It is translated as CASSPSGGKTDTQYF.